This T cell receptor beta chain was documented in a study of cytomegalovirus exposure and HLA in healthy donors. Study-level information: HLA-typed donors were the source of 80 million to 90 million unique TCRs, which an early data release held.

Of note for this clone: The antigen is unknown. Relative to the germline gene, one junction end is altered; a read error may explain this.

Whole-study results and caveats: TCR beta chains numbering some 150 were designated cytomegalovirus-associated. Segments of the TCR beta V type were, in most cases, productive about 87% or about 30% of the time in an earlier analysis.

Germline V gives CDR1 SQVTM, CDR2 ANQGSEA. There are 8 residues in the CDR3. PCR was performed using 60 Vbeta and 13 Jbeta primers. Sequencing was performed with immunoSEQ multiplex PCR; in TCRdb, only in-frame clones are kept and a portion is missing. The sample yields roughly 170,000 clones, 70% to 85% seen once. The origin of this receptor is a man aged 18 to 30 in good health and CMV-seronegative. Sequencing was carried out using PBMCs. The J gene is TRBJ1-1, the V gene TRBV29-1; D is unresolved. The CDR3: CSVEGPLF. The DNA of the CDR3 is TGCAGCGTTGAAGGGCCCCTCTTT.